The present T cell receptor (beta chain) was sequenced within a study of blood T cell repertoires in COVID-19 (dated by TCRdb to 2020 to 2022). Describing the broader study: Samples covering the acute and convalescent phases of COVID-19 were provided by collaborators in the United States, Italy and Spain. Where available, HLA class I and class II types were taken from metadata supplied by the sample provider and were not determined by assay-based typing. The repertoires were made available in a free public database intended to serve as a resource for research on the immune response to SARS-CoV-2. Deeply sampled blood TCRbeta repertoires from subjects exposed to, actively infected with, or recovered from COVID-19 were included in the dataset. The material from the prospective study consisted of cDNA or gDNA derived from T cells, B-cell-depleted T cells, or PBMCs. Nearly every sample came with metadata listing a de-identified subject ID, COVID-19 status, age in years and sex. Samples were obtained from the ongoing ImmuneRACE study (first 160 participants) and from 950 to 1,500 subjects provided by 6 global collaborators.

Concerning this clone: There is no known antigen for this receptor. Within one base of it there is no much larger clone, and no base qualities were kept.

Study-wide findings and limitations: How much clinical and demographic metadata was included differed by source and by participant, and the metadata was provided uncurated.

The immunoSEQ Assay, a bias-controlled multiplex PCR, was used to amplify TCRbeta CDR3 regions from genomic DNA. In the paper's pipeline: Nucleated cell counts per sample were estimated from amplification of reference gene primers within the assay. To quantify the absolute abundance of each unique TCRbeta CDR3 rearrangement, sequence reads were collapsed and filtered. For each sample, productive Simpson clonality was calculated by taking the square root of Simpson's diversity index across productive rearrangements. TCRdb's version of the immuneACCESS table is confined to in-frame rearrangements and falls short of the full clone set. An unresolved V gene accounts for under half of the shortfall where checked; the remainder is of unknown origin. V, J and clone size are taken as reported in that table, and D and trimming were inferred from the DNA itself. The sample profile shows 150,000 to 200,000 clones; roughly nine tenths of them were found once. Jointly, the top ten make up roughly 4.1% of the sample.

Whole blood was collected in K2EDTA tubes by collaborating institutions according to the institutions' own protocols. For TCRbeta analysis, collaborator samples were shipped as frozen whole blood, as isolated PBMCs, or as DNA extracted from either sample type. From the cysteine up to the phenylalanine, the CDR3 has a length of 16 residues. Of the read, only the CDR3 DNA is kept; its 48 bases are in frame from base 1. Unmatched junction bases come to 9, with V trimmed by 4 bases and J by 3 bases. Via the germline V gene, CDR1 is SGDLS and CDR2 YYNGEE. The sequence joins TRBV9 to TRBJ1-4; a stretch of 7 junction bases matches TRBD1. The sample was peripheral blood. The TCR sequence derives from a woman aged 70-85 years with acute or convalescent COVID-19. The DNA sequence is TGTGCCAGCAGCCTAGGCTCGGGACAGTCTAATGAAAAACTGTTTTTT. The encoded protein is CASSLGSGQSNEKLFF.